One TCR beta chain is described in this entry. This clone was seen only once. No antigen is known for it. Sequence at one end of the junction differs from germline and may be a read error. Enrolling through a virtual design, the prospective study's participants ranged in age from roughly 18 to 89 years and lived across 24 United States geographic areas. To assign participants to cohorts, the prospective study relied on clinical history that participants themselves reported in a screening survey and a study questionnaire. For ImmuneRACE Cohort 3, a participant was defined as recovered based on two consecutive negative NP/OP PCR tests, clearance by a healthcare professional, or resolution of symptoms. Mobile phlebotomists in the prospective study collected whole blood, serum and a nasopharyngeal or oropharyngeal swab from every participant. Participants in the prospective study had the option to provide additional blood draws and questionnaires over a roughly two-month period. Before DNA extraction, prospective study blood samples were shipped either frozen or at room temperature.

Reading from cysteine to phenylalanine, the CDR3 counts 15 amino acids. The CDR3 DNA has 45 bases and is translated from base 1. The CDR1 and CDR2 encoded by the germline V gene (reference sequence) are SSHAT and FNYEAQ. The sample originates from a study of blood T cell repertoires in COVID-19 (dated by TCRdb to the early 2020s). Looking at the study overall: Samples covering the acute and convalescent phases of COVID-19 were provided by collaborators in the United States, Italy and Spain. The prospective study material was composed of cDNA or gDNA derived from T cells, B-cell-depleted T cells, or PBMCs. Deeply sampled blood TCRbeta repertoires from subjects exposed to, actively infected with, or recovered from COVID-19 were included in the dataset. The repertoires were made available in a free public database intended to serve as a resource for research on the immune response to SARS-CoV-2. The samples were drawn from two sources: the first 160 participants of the ongoing ImmuneRACE study, and some 1,300 subjects contributed by 6 global collaborators. Sample metadata almost always included a de-identified subject ID, COVID-19 status, age in years and sex. HLA class I and class II types, where available, came from metadata supplied by the sample provider rather than from assay-based typing.

TCRbeta CDR3 regions were amplified from genomic DNA by means of the immunoSEQ Assay, a bias-controlled multiplex PCR. Turning to the authors' computational methods: Nucleated cell counts per sample were estimated from amplification of reference gene primers within the assay. Sequence reads were collapsed and filtered to measure the absolute abundance of every unique TCRbeta CDR3 rearrangement. For each sample, productive Simpson clonality was calculated by taking the square root of Simpson's diversity index across productive rearrangements. TCRdb mirrors the immuneACCESS table, restricted to in-frame sequences. Some clones are absent from its copies; in checked studies, under half trace to an unresolved V gene, and the reason for the others is unknown. That table supplies the V and J calls and clone size; D and trimming were determined from the DNA. The sample records about 250,000 clones, 80% to 90% of which are singletons. The ten largest make up less than 2.5% of the sample.

The full study reports these points: Clinical and demographic metadata were provided uncurated, with the amount varying by source and participant.

The source material was PBMCs or T cells enriched from blood (not recorded which). The chain is made from TRBV7-7 and TRBJ2-2; TRBD2 aligns with 9 central bases. The origin of this receptor is a woman aged 18-29 years who had recovered from COVID-19. The CDR3 protein: CASSPTSGSTGELFF. The sequenced DNA: TGTGCTAGCAGCCCGACTAGCGGCTCCACCGGGGAGCTGTTTTTT.